Sequencing of this T cell receptor beta chain was carried out in a study of blood T cells in healthy people across ages. Worth noting for this clonotype: Its target is not known.

Study observations and caveats: Long-lived donors carried more naive CD4+ cells and greater diversity than aged donors. Nothing was known about donor CMV status, and this possibly confounded expanded clonotype changes. Naive and antigen-experienced cells could not be conclusively compared, given unsorted PBMCs.

Then a second PCR, running about 6 to 11 cycles, was carried out with a sample-barcoded 5' primer and a J-beta primer mix. MiXCR, applied by TCRdb to the 5' RACE reads, yields one record per CDR3 protein. The table lists 1,800,000 or so distinct CDR3 sequences, about two fifths of them singletons. Germline CDR1 and CDR2: DFQATT and SNEGSKA (reference sequence). J was trimmed by 1 base and V by 5 bases; bases with no gene match: 1. The CDR3 is 12 residues long. Sequences were obtained from blood. The V call is TRBV20-1, the J call TRBJ1-1; TRBD1 aligns across 7 bases. The TCR originated in a human donor in good health. CDR3 sequence: CSAWDRNTEAFF. The CDR3 bases are TGCAGTGCTTGGGACAGGAACACTGAAGCTTTCTTT.